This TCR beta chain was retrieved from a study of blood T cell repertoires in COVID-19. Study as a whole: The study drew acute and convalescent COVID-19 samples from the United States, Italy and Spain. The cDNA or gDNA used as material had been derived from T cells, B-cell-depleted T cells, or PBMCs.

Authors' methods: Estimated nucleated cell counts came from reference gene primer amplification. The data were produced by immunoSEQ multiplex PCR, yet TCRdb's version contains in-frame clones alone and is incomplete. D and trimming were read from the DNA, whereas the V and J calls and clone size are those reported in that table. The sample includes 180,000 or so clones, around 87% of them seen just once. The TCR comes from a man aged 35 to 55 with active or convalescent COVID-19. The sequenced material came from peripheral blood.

CDR3: CASSLVRGTSYEQYF. The CDR3 nucleotides read TGTGCCAGCAGCTTGGTCAGGGGAACTTCCTACGAGCAGTACTTC. The chain is built from TRBV7-9 and TRBJ2-7; maybe TRBD1 (6 bases). Germline values: CDR1 SEHNR, CDR2 FQNEAQ (reference sequence). This CDR3 contains 15 residues. V lost 3 bases to trimming and J lost 1 base, with 13 bases between them.